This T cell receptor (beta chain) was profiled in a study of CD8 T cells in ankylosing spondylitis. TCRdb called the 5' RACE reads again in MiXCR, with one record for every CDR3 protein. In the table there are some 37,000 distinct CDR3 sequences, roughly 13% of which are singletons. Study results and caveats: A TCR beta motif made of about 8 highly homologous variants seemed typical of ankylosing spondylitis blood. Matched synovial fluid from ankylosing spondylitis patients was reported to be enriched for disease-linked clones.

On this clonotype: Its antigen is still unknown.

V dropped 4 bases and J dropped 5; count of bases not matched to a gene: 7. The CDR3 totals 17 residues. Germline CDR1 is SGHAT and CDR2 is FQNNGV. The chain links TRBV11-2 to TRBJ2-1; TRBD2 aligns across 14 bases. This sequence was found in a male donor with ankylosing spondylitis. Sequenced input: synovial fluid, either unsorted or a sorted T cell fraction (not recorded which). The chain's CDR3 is CASSSRTSGRNDNEQFF. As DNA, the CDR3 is TGTGCCAGCAGCTCTCGGACTAGCGGGAGGAACGACAATGAGCAGTTCTTC.